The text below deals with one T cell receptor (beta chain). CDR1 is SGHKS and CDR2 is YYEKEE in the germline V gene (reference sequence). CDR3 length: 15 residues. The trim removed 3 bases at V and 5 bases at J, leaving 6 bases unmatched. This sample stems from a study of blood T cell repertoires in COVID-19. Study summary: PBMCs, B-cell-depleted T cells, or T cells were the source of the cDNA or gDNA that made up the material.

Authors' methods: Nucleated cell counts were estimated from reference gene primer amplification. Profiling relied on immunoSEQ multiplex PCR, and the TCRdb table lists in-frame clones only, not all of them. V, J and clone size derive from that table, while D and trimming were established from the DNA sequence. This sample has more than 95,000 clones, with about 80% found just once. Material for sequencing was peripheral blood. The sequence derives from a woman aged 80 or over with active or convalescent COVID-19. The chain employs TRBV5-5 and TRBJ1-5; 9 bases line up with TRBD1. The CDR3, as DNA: TGTGCCAGCAGCTCGGACAGGGGCCGGTATCAGCCCCAGCATTTT. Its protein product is CASSSDRGRYQPQHF.